The 21 T cell receptor beta chains reported below all come from one sample, sequenced in a study of T cell changes during pregnancy in multiple sclerosis. The method was immunoSEQ multiplex PCR; TCRdb's version includes in-frame clones alone and lacks a portion of them. The sample contains under 95,000 clones, 91% of which appear only once. Sequenced here: peripheral blood, sampled after pregnancy. These receptors came from a female donor in good health, enrolled as a control in a pregnancy study.

This chain connects TRBV7-8 to TRBJ2-1; TRBD2 agrees at 8 bases. CDR1 SGHVS and CDR2 FQNEAQ come from the germline V gene. This CDR3 contains 13 residues. V was pared by 3 bases and J by 7 bases, with 2 bases of the junction left unmatched. The CDR3 here is CASSFTGGNEQFF. The CDR3 DNA reads as TGTGCCAGCAGCTTCACGGGGGGGAATGAGCAGTTCTTC.

This sequence joins TRBV5-6 and TRBJ1-1; TRBD1 is a possible D gene (5 bases). The V and J ends lost 2 bases and 1 base respectively, with 9 bases between them. CDR3 length equals 14 residues. CDR1 is SGHDT, CDR2 YYEEEE, per germline. Here the CDR3 DNA reads TGTGCCAGCAGCTTAGGGGCTTCGAACACTGAAGCTTTCTTT. Translated, it gives CASSLGASNTEAFF.

The V call is TRBV10-3, the J call TRBJ1-2, with a tentative D call TRBD1 (6 bases). Trimming stripped 2 bases from V and 3 bases from J, with 16 bases between. This CDR3 has 16 residues. Germline assignment: CDR1 ENHRY and CDR2 SYGVKD. CDR3 amino acids: CAISEEKRGFYYGYTF. DNA of the CDR3: TGTGCCATCAGTGAGGAGAAGAGGGGGTTTTACTATGGCTACACCTTC.

This clone has a handful of counts. The J gene is TRBJ2-2, the V gene TRBV6-4; D gene uncertain. The CDR3 contains 16 residues. The ends were cut back, 0 bases at V and 4 bases at J, with 12 bases in the middle. Germline values: CDR1 MRHNA, CDR2 SNTAGT. CDR3 in DNA: TGTGCCAGCAGTGACTCGGGCAATTCCGGCACCGGGGAGCTGTTTTTT. This encodes CASSDSGNSGTGELFF.

The chain uses TRBV12-5 and TRBJ1-1, with 12 bases aligning to TRBD1. CDR1 and CDR2 (germline): LGHNT, FRNRAP. The trim removed 4 bases at V and 4 bases at J, leaving 7 bases unmatched. This CDR3 contains 16 residues. Here the CDR3 DNA reads TGTGCTAGTGGTTGGCCCGGGACAGGGGGCGTCACTGAAGCTTTCTTT. This gives the protein CASGWPGTGGVTEAFF. Using reference TRBV12-5 and TRBJ1-1 for the parts outside the CDR3, the full variable domain is DARVTQTPRHKVTEMGQEVTMRCQPILGHNTVFWYRQTMMQGLELLAYFRNRAPLDDSGMPKDRFSAEMPDATLATLKIQPSEPRDSAVYFCASGWPGTGGVTEAFFGQGTRLTVV.

The V gene is TRBV5-1, the J gene TRBJ1-4; 7 nucleotides agree with TRBD1. Per germline, CDR1 SGHRS and CDR2 YFSETQ. Trimming removed 1 base from V and 7 bases from J; junction bases left unmatched: 7. There are 15 residues in the CDR3. The CDR3 nucleotides read TGCGCCAGCAGCTTGAGCGAGACAGGGCTTGAAAAACTGTTTTTT. It is translated as CASSLSETGLEKLFF.

This clone appeared once. The V call is TRBV5-8, the J call TRBJ2-3; 8 nucleotides align to TRBD2. Germline trimming cut 0 bases from V and 1 base from J; bases unmatched to any gene: 4. The CDR3 runs 16 residues. Germline V CDR1 and CDR2: SGHTS, YDEGEE. This CDR3 is CASSLGRGGGTDTQYF. In DNA, the CDR3 is TGTGCCAGCAGCTTGGGCCGGGGGGGCGGCACAGATACGCAGTATTTT.

The J gene is TRBJ2-2, the V gene TRBV5-1; D is possibly TRBD1 (6 bases). The CDR3 length is 14 residues. With 4 bases removed from V and 6 bases from J, the gap between germline ends came to 13 bases. In germline, CDR1 is SGHRS, CDR2 YFSETQ. The CDR3 coding sequence is TGCGCCAGCAGCCCCACCGAGGGGGCCGGGGAGCTGTTTTTT. Residues: CASSPTEGAGELFF.

This sequence joins TRBV27 and TRBJ2-7; no clear D gene. Germline V gives CDR1 MNHEY, CDR2 SMNVEV (reference sequence). V dropped 6 bases and J dropped 1 base, with 10 bases sitting between them. This CDR3 is built from 13 residues. CDR3 sequence (DNA): TGTGCCAGCAGAGAACTCGCTTCCTACGAGCAGTACTTC. Translated: CASRELASYEQYF.

There are a few counts of this clone. This specimen includes other DNA sequences encoding the same CDR3. The rearrangement links TRBV6-1 to TRBJ2-7; 7 nucleotides agree with TRBD1. CDR3 size: 12 residues. Trimming at V came to 8 bases and at J to 2 bases, leaving 3 bases not matched to a gene. Per the germline V gene, CDR1 is MNHNS and CDR2 is SASEGT. The CDR3 DNA is TGTGCCAGCTGGGACAGTCCCTACGAGCAGTACTTC. It encodes CASWDSPYEQYF.

This chain joins TRBV9 and TRBJ1-2; D unclear. Germline V CDR1 and CDR2: SGDLS, YYNGEE. V lost 0 bases to trimming and J lost 2 bases, with 14 bases between them. The CDR3 is 16 residues long. DNA for the CDR3: TGTGCCAGCAGCGTAGGAGGGTCCCCTAAAAACTATGGCTACACCTTC. The encoded protein is CASSVGGSPKNYGYTF.

This chain joins TRBV7-2 and TRBJ1-5; 7 nucleotides agree with TRBD1. Germline V gene sequence: CDR1 SGHTA, CDR2 FQGNSA. V shed 3 bases, J shed 5 bases, and the junction held 7 bases outside the gene matches. This CDR3 is built from 15 residues. The CDR3 spells CASSFTRDRHQPQHF. The CDR3 DNA reads as TGTGCCAGCAGCTTCACCCGGGACAGACATCAGCCCCAGCATTTT.

There are a few counts of this clone. The CDR3 here is CASSIQGMGEKLFF. CDR3 sequence (DNA): TGTGCCAGCAGCATTCAGGGGATGGGTGAAAAACTGTTTTTT. V and J are TRBV9 and TRBJ1-4; weak D call: TRBD1 (6 bases). CDR3 length equals 14 residues. V shed 4 bases and J shed 7 bases, with 14 bases lying between them. CDR1 and CDR2 from the germline V gene are SGDLS and YYNGEE.

V gene TRBV6-6 combines with J gene TRBJ2-7; 11 bases align to TRBD1. J was trimmed by 2 bases and V by 4 bases; bases with no gene match: 1. Germline-derived CDR1 and CDR2 are MNHNY and SVGAGI (reference sequence). The CDR3 is made up of 14 amino acids. DNA of the CDR3: TGTGCCAGCAGTTCGGGACAGGGGGCCTACGAGCAGTACTTC. The encoded protein is CASSSGQGAYEQYF.

This chain joins TRBV6-6 and TRBJ1-2; D not resolved. CDR3 length: 15 residues. The germline V gene has CDR1 MNHNY and CDR2 SVGAGI (reference sequence). Trimming removed 2 bases from V and 3 bases from J, with 13 bases in between. The CDR3 region is CASSYGPGKDYGYTF. In nucleotides, the CDR3 is TGTGCCAGCAGTTACGGTCCCGGGAAGGACTATGGCTACACCTTC.

The chain recombines TRBV27 with TRBJ1-2; D gene unclear. The CDR3 contains 11 residues. Looked up from germline, CDR1 is MNHEY and CDR2 is SMNVEV (reference sequence). Between the trimmed V and J ends, which lost 8 bases and 4 bases, there was a span of 8 bases. This CDR3 reads CASGRVYGYTF. CDR3 in DNA: TGTGCCAGCGGGAGAGTCTATGGCTACACCTTC.

V gene TRBV10-3 combines with J gene TRBJ2-1, with TRBD2 matching 10 bases. Trimming took 7 bases from V and 8 from J; bases not matched to a gene: 8. From germline, CDR1 is ENHRY and CDR2 SYGVKD. The CDR3 extends over 14 amino acids. This chain's CDR3 is CAIIVSGGAHEQFF. CDR3 DNA: TGTGCCATCATCGTAAGCGGGGGGGCCCATGAGCAGTTCTTC.

The chain employs TRBV18 and TRBJ2-5; TRBD2 matches 10 bases. Germline-derived CDR1 and CDR2 are KGHSH and LQKENI. This CDR3 comprises 14 residues. V shed 2 bases, J shed 3 bases, and the junction held 0 bases outside the gene matches. DNA for the CDR3: TGTGCCAGCTCACCAGGACTAGCGGAAGAGACCCAGTACTTC. Protein product: CASSPGLAEETQYF.

The rearrangement uses TRBV5-6 and TRBJ2-1, with D tentatively TRBD1 (5 bases). This CDR3 region has 14 residues. Trimming took 2 bases from V and 5 from J, leaving 11 bases between them. Germline V gene lookup returns CDR1 SGHDT and CDR2 YYEEEE. The CDR3: CASSFPTEHNEQFF. CDR3 DNA sequence: TGTGCCAGCAGCTTCCCGACAGAGCACAATGAGCAGTTCTTC.

The genes are TRBV9 and TRBJ1-5; 7 bases are shared with TRBD1. Germline CDR1 SGDLS, CDR2 YYNGEE. The V segment lost 3 bases and the J segment 4 bases; nucleotides outside the gene matches: 7. The CDR3 is made up of 15 amino acids. For the CDR3, the DNA is TGTGCCAGCAGCGGTGGGGACAGCCTTAATCAGCCCCAGCATTTT. This sequence encodes CASSGGDSLNQPQHF.

The chain couples TRBV16 to TRBJ2-7; 8 nucleotides line up with TRBD2. The V gene's germline CDR1 is KGHSY and CDR2 FQNENV. Trimming took 5 bases from V and 7 from J; bases not matched to a gene: 13. The CDR3 runs to 15 residues. The DNA for the CDR3 is TGTGCCAGCAGCACCACGGGACTAGACCTATCTGAGCAGTACTTC. It codes for CASSTTGLDLSEQYF. Filled out from reference TRBV16 and TRBJ2-7, the complete variable domain reads GEEVAQTPKHLVRGEGQKAKLYCAPIKGHSYVFWYQQVLKNEFKFLISFQNENVFDETGMPKERFSAKCLPNSPCSLEIQATKLEDSAVYFCASSTTGLDLSEQYFGPGTRLTVT.